The source of this TCR beta chain is a study of blood T cells in healthy people across ages. V lost 7 bases and J lost 0, with 13 bases in between. This CDR3 region has 14 residues. The germline gives CDR1 MDHEN, CDR2 SYDVKM. Combining a sample-barcoded 5' primer with a J-beta primer mix, a second PCR ran for roughly 7 to 11 cycles. TCRdb redid the calling of the 5' RACE reads with MiXCR, one entry per CDR3 protein. The top ten clones hold less than 0.85% of a sample with roughly 1,100,000 distinct CDR3 sequences, 20% to 25% of them seen once. This clonotype was recorded a few times. These data were likewise used in another study, on T cells of mothers and their children.

What was sequenced was blood. This TCR came from a girl aged 2-10 years in good health. The chain employs TRBV28 and TRBJ2-7; D assignment may be TRBD1 or TRBD2 (6 bases each). The CDR3 region is CASNGGSSSYEQYF. CDR3 DNA sequence: TGTGCCAGCAACGGGGGCTCTAGCTCCTACGAGCAGTACTTC.